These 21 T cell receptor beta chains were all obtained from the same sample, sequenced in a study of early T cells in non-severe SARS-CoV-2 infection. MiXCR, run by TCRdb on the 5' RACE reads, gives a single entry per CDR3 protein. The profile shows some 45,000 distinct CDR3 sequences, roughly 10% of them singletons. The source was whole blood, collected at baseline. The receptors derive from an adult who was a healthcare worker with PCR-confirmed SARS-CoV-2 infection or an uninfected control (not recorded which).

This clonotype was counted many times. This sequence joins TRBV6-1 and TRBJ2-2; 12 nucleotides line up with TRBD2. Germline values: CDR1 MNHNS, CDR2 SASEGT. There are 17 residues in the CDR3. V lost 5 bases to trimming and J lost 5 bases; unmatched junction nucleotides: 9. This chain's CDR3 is CASSSFTGLAGTGELFF. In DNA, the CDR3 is TGTGCCAGCAGTTCCTTCACAGGACTAGCGGGAACCGGGGAGCTGTTTTTT.

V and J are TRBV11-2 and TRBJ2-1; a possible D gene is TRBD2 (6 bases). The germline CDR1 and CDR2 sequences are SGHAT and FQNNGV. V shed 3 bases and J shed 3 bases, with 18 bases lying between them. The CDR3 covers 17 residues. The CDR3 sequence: CASSFRGPGLSYNEQFF. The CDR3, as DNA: TGTGCCAGCAGCTTTAGGGGACCGGGACTGAGCTACAATGAGCAGTTCTTC.

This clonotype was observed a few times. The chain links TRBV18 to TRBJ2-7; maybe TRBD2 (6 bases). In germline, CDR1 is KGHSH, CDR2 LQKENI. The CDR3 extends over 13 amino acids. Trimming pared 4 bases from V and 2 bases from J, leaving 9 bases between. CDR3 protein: CASSLGSTYEQYF. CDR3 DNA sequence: TGTGCCAGCTCACTCGGGAGCACCTACGAGCAGTACTTC. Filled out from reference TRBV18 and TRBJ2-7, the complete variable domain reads NAGVMQNPRHLVRRRGQEARLRCSPMKGHSHVYWYRQLPEEGLKFMVYLQKENIIDESGMPKERFSAEFPKEGPSILRIQQVVRGDSAAYFCASSLGSTYEQYFGPGTRLTVT.

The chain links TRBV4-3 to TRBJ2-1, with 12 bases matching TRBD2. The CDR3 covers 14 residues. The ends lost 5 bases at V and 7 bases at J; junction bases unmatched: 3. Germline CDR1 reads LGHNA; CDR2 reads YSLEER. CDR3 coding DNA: TGCGCCAGCAGCGAGACTAGCGGGGGAAATGAGCAGTTCTTC. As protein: CASSETSGGNEQFF.

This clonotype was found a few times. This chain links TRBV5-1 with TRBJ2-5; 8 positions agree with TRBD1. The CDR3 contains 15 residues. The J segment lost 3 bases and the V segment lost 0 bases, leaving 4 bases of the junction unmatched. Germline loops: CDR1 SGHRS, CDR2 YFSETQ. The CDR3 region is CASSLVGTGKETQYF. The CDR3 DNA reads TGCGCCAGCAGCTTGGTCGGGACAGGAAAAGAGACCCAGTACTTC.

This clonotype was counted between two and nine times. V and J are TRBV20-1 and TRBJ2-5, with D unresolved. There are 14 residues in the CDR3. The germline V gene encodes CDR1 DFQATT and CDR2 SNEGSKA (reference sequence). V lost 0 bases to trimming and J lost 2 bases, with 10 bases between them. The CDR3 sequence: CSARETRPQETQYF. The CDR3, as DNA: TGCAGTGCTAGAGAGACGAGGCCTCAAGAGACCCAGTACTTC.

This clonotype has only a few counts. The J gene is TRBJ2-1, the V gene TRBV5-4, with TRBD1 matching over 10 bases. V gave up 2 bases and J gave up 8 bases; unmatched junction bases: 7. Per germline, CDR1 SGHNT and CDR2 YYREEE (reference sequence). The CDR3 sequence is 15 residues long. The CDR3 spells CASSFGDRGHDEQFF. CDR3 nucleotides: TGTGCCAGCAGCTTCGGAGACAGGGGGCATGATGAGCAGTTCTTC.

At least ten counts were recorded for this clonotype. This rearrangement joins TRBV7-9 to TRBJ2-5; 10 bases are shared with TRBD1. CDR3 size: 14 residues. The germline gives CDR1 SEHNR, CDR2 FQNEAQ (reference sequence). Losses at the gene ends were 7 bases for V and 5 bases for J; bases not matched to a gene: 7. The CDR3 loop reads CASKGTGAGETQYF. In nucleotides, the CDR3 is TGTGCCAGCAAGGGGACAGGGGCGGGGGAGACCCAGTACTTC.

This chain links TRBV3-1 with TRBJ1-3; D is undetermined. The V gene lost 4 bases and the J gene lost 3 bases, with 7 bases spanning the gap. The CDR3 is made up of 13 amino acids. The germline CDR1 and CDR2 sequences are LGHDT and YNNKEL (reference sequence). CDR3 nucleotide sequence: TGTGCCAGCAGCCTTCGCATTGGAAACACCATATATTTT. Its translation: CASSLRIGNTIYF. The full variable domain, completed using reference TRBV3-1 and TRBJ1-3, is DTAVSQTPKYLVTQMGNDKSIKCEQNLGHDTMYWYKQDSKKFLKIMFSYNNKELIINETVPNRFSPKSPDKAHLNLHINSLELGDSAVYFCASSLRIGNTIYFGEGSWLTVV.

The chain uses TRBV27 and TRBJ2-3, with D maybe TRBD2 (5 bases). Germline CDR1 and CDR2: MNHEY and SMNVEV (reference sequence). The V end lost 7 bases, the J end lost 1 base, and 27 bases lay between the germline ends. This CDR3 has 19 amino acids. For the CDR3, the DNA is TGTGCCAGCACTTGGAGGAAGTCTTCCGGTCCTGGGCGCACAGATACGCAGTATTTT. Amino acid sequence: CASTWRKSSGPGRTDTQYF.

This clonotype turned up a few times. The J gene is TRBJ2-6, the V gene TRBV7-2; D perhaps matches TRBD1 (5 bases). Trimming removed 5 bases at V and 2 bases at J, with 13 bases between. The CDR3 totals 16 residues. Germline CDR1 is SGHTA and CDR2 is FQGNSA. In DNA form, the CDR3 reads TGTGCCAGCAGCCCAGTAAGACAGACTGGGGCCAACGTCCTGACTTTC. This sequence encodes CASSPVRQTGANVLTF.

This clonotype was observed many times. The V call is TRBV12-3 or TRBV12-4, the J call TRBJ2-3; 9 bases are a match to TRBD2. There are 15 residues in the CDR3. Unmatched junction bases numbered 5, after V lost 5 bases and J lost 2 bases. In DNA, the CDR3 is TGTGCCAGCAGTCGTGAGCGGGGGGTCACAGATACGCAGTATTTT. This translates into CASSRERGVTDTQYF.

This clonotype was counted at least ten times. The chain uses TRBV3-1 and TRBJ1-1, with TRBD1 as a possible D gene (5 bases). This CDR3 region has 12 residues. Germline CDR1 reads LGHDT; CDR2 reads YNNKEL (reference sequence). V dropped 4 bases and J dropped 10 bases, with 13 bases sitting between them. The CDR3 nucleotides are TGTGCCAGCAGCCCGGACACGCGGGCAGCTTTCTTT. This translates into CASSPDTRAAFF.

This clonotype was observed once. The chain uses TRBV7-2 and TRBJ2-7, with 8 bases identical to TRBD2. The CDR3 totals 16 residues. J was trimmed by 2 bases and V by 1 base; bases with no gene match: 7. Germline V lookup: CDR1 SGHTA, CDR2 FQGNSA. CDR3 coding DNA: TGTGCCAGCAGCTTAGGACCAGCGGGGGAGACCTACGAGCAGTACTTC. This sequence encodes CASSLGPAGETYEQYF.

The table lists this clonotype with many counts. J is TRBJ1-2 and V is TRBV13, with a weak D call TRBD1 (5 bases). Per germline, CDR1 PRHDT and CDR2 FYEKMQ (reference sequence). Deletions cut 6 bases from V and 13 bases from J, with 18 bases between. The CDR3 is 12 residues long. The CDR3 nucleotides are TGTGCCAGCAGATTGGGGGACGGAAGAAGCACCTTC. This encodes CASRLGDGRSTF.

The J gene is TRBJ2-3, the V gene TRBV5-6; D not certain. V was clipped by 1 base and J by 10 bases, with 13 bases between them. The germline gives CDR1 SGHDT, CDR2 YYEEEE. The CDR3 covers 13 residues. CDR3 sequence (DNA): TGTGCCAGCAGCTTGAATGGAGTAGTTGCGCAGTATTTT. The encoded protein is CASSLNGVVAQYF.

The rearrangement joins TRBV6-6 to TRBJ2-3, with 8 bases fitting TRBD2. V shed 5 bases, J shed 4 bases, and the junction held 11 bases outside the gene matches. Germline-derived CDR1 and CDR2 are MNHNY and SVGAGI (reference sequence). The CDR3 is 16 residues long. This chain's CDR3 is CASSQFGGAVADTQYF. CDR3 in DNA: TGTGCCAGCAGTCAATTCGGGGGGGCCGTGGCAGATACGCAGTATTTT.

In nucleotides, the CDR3 is TGTGCCAGCAGTTTCAATCTAGCGGGAGCCAACAATGAGCAGTTCTTC. Its protein is CASSFNLAGANNEQFF. The gene calls are TRBV28 and TRBJ2-1; 10 nucleotides line up with TRBD2. The CDR3 length is 16 residues. CDR1 MDHEN and CDR2 SYDVKM come from the germline V gene. V lost 3 bases and J lost 5; bases outside the gene matches: 7.

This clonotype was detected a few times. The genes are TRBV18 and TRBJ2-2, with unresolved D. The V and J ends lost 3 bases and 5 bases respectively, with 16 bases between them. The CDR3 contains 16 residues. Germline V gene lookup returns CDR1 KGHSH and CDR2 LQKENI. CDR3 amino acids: CASSPGAPPETGELFF. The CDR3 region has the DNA TGTGCCAGCTCACCGGGTGCGCCCCCCGAAACCGGGGAGCTGTTTTTT.

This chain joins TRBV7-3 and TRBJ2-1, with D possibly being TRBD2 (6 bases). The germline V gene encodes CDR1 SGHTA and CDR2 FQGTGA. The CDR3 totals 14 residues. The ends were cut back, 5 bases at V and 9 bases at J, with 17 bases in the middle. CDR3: CASSPGRILTEQFF. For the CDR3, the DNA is TGTGCCAGCAGCCCTGGGAGGATCCTCACTGAGCAGTTCTTC.

CDR3 sequence: CASGLGRAKNNEQFF. The CDR3 DNA follows: TGTGCTAGTGGTTTGGGGAGGGCCAAGAACAATGAGCAGTTCTTC. The genes are TRBV12-5 and TRBJ2-1; TRBD2 might be the D (6 bases). The CDR3 spans 15 residues. The ends were cut back, 1 base at V and 5 bases at J, with 12 bases in the middle. CDR1 and CDR2 from the germline V gene are LGHNT and FRNRAP.